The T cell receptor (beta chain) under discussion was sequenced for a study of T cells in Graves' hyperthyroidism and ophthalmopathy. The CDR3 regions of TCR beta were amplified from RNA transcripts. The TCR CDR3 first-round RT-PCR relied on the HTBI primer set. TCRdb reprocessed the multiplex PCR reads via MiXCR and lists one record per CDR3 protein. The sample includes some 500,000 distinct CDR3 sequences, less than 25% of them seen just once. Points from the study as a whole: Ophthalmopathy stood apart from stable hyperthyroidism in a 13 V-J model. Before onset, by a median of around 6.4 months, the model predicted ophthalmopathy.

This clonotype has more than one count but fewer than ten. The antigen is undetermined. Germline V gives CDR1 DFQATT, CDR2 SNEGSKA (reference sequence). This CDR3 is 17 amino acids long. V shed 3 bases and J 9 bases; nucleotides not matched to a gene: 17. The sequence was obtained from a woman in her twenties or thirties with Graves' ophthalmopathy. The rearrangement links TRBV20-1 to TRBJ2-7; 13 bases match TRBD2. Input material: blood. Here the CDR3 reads CSASELPGLAGELRQYF. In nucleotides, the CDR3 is TGCAGTGCTAGCGAGCTTCCTGGACTAGCGGGAGAGTTACGGCAGTACTTC.